The 2 T cell receptor beta chains listed next were all sequenced from one sample in a study of memory CD4+ T cells and cytomegalovirus serostatus. Single viable CD3+CD4+CD8-CD45RO+ cells were sorted as the memory CD4+ T cells. Here immunoSEQ multiplex PCR was the method, and the copy in TCRdb shows in-frame clones only, minus some. The top ten hold around 1.5% of the sample, which has some 52,000 clones, about 80% seen once. Material: memory CD4+ T cells from blood. The source of these receptors is an adult in good health and CMV-seropositive.

The chain combines TRBV30 with TRBJ2-2; D unclear. Germline V gene data show CDR1 as GTSNPN and CDR2 as SVGIG (reference sequence). The CDR3 totals 14 residues. The germline V and J ends were trimmed by 0 bases and 3 bases, with 8 bases remaining between them. The CDR3 DNA follows: TGTGCCTGGAGTGTAGGGCAGGACACCGGGGAGCTGTTTTTT. Its translation is CAWSVGQDTGELFF.

The chain joins TRBV6-1 to TRBJ2-3; 7 nucleotides agree with TRBD1. Germline V CDR1 and CDR2: MNHNS, SASEGT. This CDR3 has 16 residues. Trimming removed 2 bases from V and 1 base from J; junction bases left unmatched: 6. As DNA, the CDR3 is TGTGCCAGCAGTGAATCAAGGGGGCGCGGCACAGATACGCAGTATTTT. Protein: CASSESRGRGTDTQYF.